This T cell receptor beta chain emerged from a study of blood T cell repertoires in COVID-19. Study at large: Samples came from the United States, Italy and Spain, spanning acute and convalescent COVID-19. From T cells, B-cell-depleted T cells, or PBMCs came the material, which was cDNA or gDNA.

CDR1 is SNHLY, CDR2 FYNNEI, per germline. CDR3 size: 14 residues. The germline V and J ends were trimmed by 6 bases and 4 bases, with 12 bases remaining between them. Authors' analysis steps: Quantification of nucleated cells was approximated via reference gene primer amplification. Sequencing used immunoSEQ multiplex PCR; TCRdb keeps in-frame clones, though not all of them. The D gene and trimming were derived from the DNA, and the V and J assignments and clone size from that table. Here the sample spans around 270,000 clones, about 89% being singletons. This TCR was sampled from a man in his forties or fifties with acute or convalescent COVID-19. The material sequenced was peripheral blood. The J gene is TRBJ1-4, the V gene TRBV2; D is possibly TRBD1 (5 bases). The CDR3 loop is CASREQVLNEKLFF. In DNA form, the CDR3 reads TGTGCCAGCAGGGAACAGGTCCTTAATGAAAAACTGTTTTTT.